A single sample is the source of the 6 T cell receptor beta chains below, sequenced in a study of PD-1 blockade in classical Hodgkin lymphoma. Profiling relied on immunoSEQ multiplex PCR, and the TCRdb table lists in-frame clones only, not all of them. The sample yields some 16,000 clones, approximately 80% seen once. Every patient was affected by relapse after autologous stem cell transplantation, while exposure to brentuximab vedotin was not uniform. The sample in question was peripheral blood mononuclear cells (PBMCs), obtained before the second cycle of nivolumab. The receptors shown here come from a human donor with classical Hodgkin lymphoma.

The rearrangement joins TRBV6-5 to TRBJ2-7; 7 bases are a match to TRBD1. The CDR3 extends over 14 amino acids. Germline trimming cut 2 bases from V and 4 bases from J; bases unmatched to any gene: 5. In germline, CDR1 is MNHEY, CDR2 SVGAGI. CDR3 amino acids: CASSYEQGTYEQYF. DNA for the CDR3: TGTGCCAGCAGTTACGAACAGGGGACGTACGAGCAGTACTTC.

CDR3: CASSHVPDKQYF. In nucleotides, the CDR3 is TGTGCCAGCAGCCACGTTCCTGACAAGCAGTACTTC. The chain employs TRBV14 and TRBJ2-7; the D is unclear. V lost 3 bases and J 8 bases, leaving 11 bases between the germline ends. The CDR3 is made up of 12 amino acids. CDR1 is SGHDN and CDR2 is FVKESK in the germline V gene.

This chain joins TRBV10-2 and TRBJ2-7, with D tentatively TRBD1 or TRBD2 (5 bases each). The V and J ends lost 7 bases and 6 bases respectively, with 16 bases between them. The germline CDR1 and CDR2 sequences are WSHSY and SAAADI. The CDR3 has 13 residues. The CDR3 bases are TGCGCCAGCAACGCCGGGCCGGGGCGCGAGCAGTACTTC. Its translation is CASNAGPGREQYF.

J is TRBJ2-4 and V is TRBV6-6, with 7 positions matching TRBD2. V shed 2 bases, J shed 4 bases, and the junction held 2 bases outside the gene matches. Germline V gene lookup returns CDR1 MNHNY and CDR2 SVGAGI (reference sequence). CDR3 size: 14 residues. CDR3 sequence: CASSYGGVKNIQYF. DNA of the CDR3: TGTGCCAGCAGTTACGGGGGGGTTAAAAACATTCAGTACTTC.

The chain links TRBV11-2 to TRBJ2-7; no reliable D call. Germline values: CDR1 SGHAT, CDR2 FQNNGV. Trimming shortened V by 0 bases and J by 1 base, and 13 bases separated the two germline ends. This CDR3 spans 16 amino acids. This CDR3 reads CASSLDPHRPSYEQYF. Here the CDR3 DNA reads TGTGCCAGCAGCTTAGATCCGCACCGCCCATCCTACGAGCAGTACTTC.

The chain links TRBV6-6 to TRBJ1-4; 8 bases match TRBD1. The CDR3 is made up of 15 amino acids. Per the germline V gene, CDR1 is MNHNY and CDR2 is SVGAGI (reference sequence). The V segment lost 6 bases and the J segment 5 bases; nucleotides outside the gene matches: 8. The CDR3 is CASRTTDRANEKLFF. CDR3 DNA sequence: TGTGCCAGCAGAACTACGGACAGGGCAAATGAAAAACTGTTTTTT.